A selection of T cell receptor beta chains follows, all from one sample in a study of STAT5B mutations in CD4+ large granular lymphocyte leukemia. Clones were read by immunoSEQ multiplex PCR, and TCRdb kept only the in-frame ones, dropping some. The data contain over 25,000 clones, 65% to 85% of them singletons. The sequenced sample was CD4+ T cells from blood buffy coats. Receptor source: a human donor in good health. Both conserved end residues are part of each CDR3. Fields, in order: J gene, clone size, D gene, V gene, CDR3 DNA, CDR3 protein. The D gene is left open where the match is weak. Where a row states a size, it is once, few, many or the class of an expanded clone; other rows omit it.

j_gene: TRBJ2-5
abundance: .
d_gene: .
v_gene: TRBV5-4
CDR3nt: TGTGCCAGCAGCTTGGGGCGGGAACAAGAGACCCAGTACTTC
CDR3aa: CASSLGREQETQYF

j_gene: TRBJ1-2
abundance: .
d_gene: .
v_gene: TRBV27
CDR3nt: TGTGCCAGCAGTTTAAACCCCCCTGAATGGGGTTCCTATGGCTACACCTTC
CDR3aa: CASSLNPPEWGSYGYTF

j_gene: TRBJ2-1
abundance: .
d_gene: TRBD1
v_gene: TRBV6-5
CDR3nt: TGTGCCAGCAGTCGAGGGGGCGTGGCCTACAATGAGCAGTTCTTC
CDR3aa: CASSRGGVAYNEQFF

j_gene: TRBJ1-1
abundance: few
d_gene: TRBD1
v_gene: TRBV11-2
CDR3nt: TGTGCCAGCAGCTTAGATCGGGACAGGGGTGAAGCTTTCTTT
CDR3aa: CASSLDRDRGEAFF

j_gene: TRBJ2-7
abundance: .
d_gene: TRBD1
v_gene: TRBV7-2
CDR3nt: TGTGCCAGCAGCCCCGGGACAGGGGGGTTCTACGAGCAGTACTTC
CDR3aa: CASSPGTGGFYEQYF

j_gene: TRBJ1-1
abundance: .
d_gene: .
v_gene: TRBV11-2
CDR3nt: TGTGCCAGCAGCCGAGGCGAAAACACTGAAGCTTTCTTT
CDR3aa: CASSRGENTEAFF

j_gene: TRBJ1-6
abundance: .
d_gene: .
v_gene: TRBV7-2
CDR3nt: TGTGCCAGCAGCTTAGCGGGCAGGTTTTCGAGCTCCTATAATTCACCCCTCCACTTT
CDR3aa: CASSLAGRFSSSYNSPLHF

j_gene: TRBJ1-4
abundance: .
d_gene: TRBD1
v_gene: TRBV15
CDR3nt: TGTGCCACCAGCAGAGATGGGGACAGCTCCAAAAATGAAAAACTGTTTTTT
CDR3aa: CATSRDGDSSKNEKLFF

j_gene: TRBJ1-2
abundance: .
d_gene: .
v_gene: TRBV11-2
CDR3nt: TGTGCCAGCAGCCCCCGTGGAGACTATGGCTACACCTTC
CDR3aa: CASSPRGDYGYTF

j_gene: TRBJ2-1
abundance: .
d_gene: TRBD2
v_gene: TRBV5-8
CDR3nt: TGTGCCAGCAGCTCAGGGACTAGCGACTACAATGAGCAGTTCTTC
CDR3aa: CASSSGTSDYNEQFF

j_gene: TRBJ1-2
abundance: medium-sized
d_gene: .
v_gene: TRBV10-3
CDR3nt: TGTGCCATCAGTGAGGAAAACGTCAACTATGGCTACACCTTC
CDR3aa: CAISEENVNYGYTF

j_gene: TRBJ1-2
abundance: .
d_gene: TRBD1
v_gene: TRBV6-5
CDR3nt: TGTGCCAGCAGGAACACAGGGGGAGGGCTCTATGGCTACACCTTC
CDR3aa: CASRNTGGGLYGYTF

j_gene: TRBJ2-7
abundance: .
d_gene: .
v_gene: TRBV6-1
CDR3nt: TGTGCCAGCAGTGAAGGATCATGGGCCTACGAGCAGTACTTC
CDR3aa: CASSEGSWAYEQYF

j_gene: TRBJ1-1
abundance: .
d_gene: .
v_gene: TRBV25-1
CDR3nt: TGTGCCAGCAGTAATCAACAGGGAAATGAAGCTTTCTTT
CDR3aa: CASSNQQGNEAFF

j_gene: TRBJ1-1
abundance: once
d_gene: .
v_gene: TRBV2
CDR3nt: TGTGCCAGCAGAATCAGGGGTTGGGGGACTGAAGCTTTCTTT
CDR3aa: CASRIRGWGTEAFF

j_gene: TRBJ2-3
abundance: .
d_gene: .
v_gene: TRBV2
CDR3nt: TGTGCCAGCATAAAGGGGGGGCGCACAGATACGCAGTATTTT
CDR3aa: CASIKGGRTDTQYF

j_gene: TRBJ1-2
abundance: few
d_gene: .
v_gene: TRBV19
CDR3nt: TGTGCCAGTAGTATATTGCCGGGACCAGAAGGCTATGGCTACACCTTC
CDR3aa: CASSILPGPEGYGYTF

j_gene: TRBJ2-3
abundance: .
d_gene: .
v_gene: TRBV11-3
CDR3nt: TGTGCCAGCAGCTTAGAACGAGCAGATACGCAGTATTTT
CDR3aa: CASSLERADTQYF

j_gene: TRBJ1-4
abundance: .
d_gene: TRBD1
v_gene: TRBV6-1
CDR3nt: TGTGCCAGCAGTGAAGCGGACAGGTCGGGCGAAAAACTGTTTTTT
CDR3aa: CASSEADRSGEKLFF

j_gene: TRBJ1-4
abundance: .
d_gene: TRBD1
v_gene: TRBV18
CDR3nt: TGTGCCAGCTCACCGGGGACAGGGAATAATGAAAAACTGTTTTTT
CDR3aa: CASSPGTGNNEKLFF

j_gene: TRBJ1-2
abundance: .
d_gene: TRBD1
v_gene: TRBV27
CDR3nt: TGTGCCAGCAGTTTGGCGACAGGGAACTATGGCTACACCTTC
CDR3aa: CASSLATGNYGYTF

j_gene: TRBJ2-1
abundance: .
d_gene: .
v_gene: TRBV4-1
CDR3nt: TGCGCCAGCAGCCACCCGGACGGGAGCTCCTACAATGAGCAGTTCTTC
CDR3aa: CASSHPDGSSYNEQFF

j_gene: TRBJ1-6
abundance: .
d_gene: .
v_gene: TRBV5-4
CDR3nt: TGTGCCAGCAGCTTGACAGGACTCAATTCACCCCTCCACTTT
CDR3aa: CASSLTGLNSPLHF

j_gene: TRBJ1-2
abundance: .
d_gene: .
v_gene: TRBV7-2
CDR3nt: TGTGCCAGCAGCCCCACCGGGCCAGGGGGCTACACCTTC
CDR3aa: CASSPTGPGGYTF

j_gene: TRBJ2-3
abundance: .
d_gene: TRBD2
v_gene: TRBV4-3
CDR3nt: TGCGCCAGCAGCCAAGACTTAACTAGCGGGGGAGCCGCTAGCACAGATACGCAGTATTTT
CDR3aa: CASSQDLTSGGAASTDTQYF

j_gene: TRBJ2-3
abundance: .
d_gene: TRBD1
v_gene: TRBV4-2
CDR3nt: TGTGCCAGCAGCCGAGATCAGGGACAGGAGACAGATACGCAGTATTTT
CDR3aa: CASSRDQGQETDTQYF

j_gene: TRBJ1-3
abundance: .
d_gene: .
v_gene: TRBV18
CDR3nt: TGTGCCAGCTCACCAGGGATCGGAAACACCATATATTTT
CDR3aa: CASSPGIGNTIYF

j_gene: TRBJ1-1
abundance: .
d_gene: TRBD1
v_gene: TRBV2
CDR3nt: TGTGCCAGCAGGCCCGGACAGGGGATTGATGAAGCTTTCTTT
CDR3aa: CASRPGQGIDEAFF

j_gene: TRBJ1-2
abundance: .
d_gene: TRBD1
v_gene: TRBV2
CDR3nt: TGTGCCAGCAGGGCCCGGGACAGGGGGCGGGCGGCTGGCTACACCTTC
CDR3aa: CASRARDRGRAAGYTF

j_gene: TRBJ1-4
abundance: .
d_gene: TRBD1
v_gene: TRBV5-1
CDR3nt: TGCGCCAGCAGCGGGGGACAGGGGGGACATTTTAATGAAAAACTGTTTTTT
CDR3aa: CASSGGQGGHFNEKLFF

j_gene: TRBJ2-5
abundance: .
d_gene: .
v_gene: TRBV5-4
CDR3nt: TGTGCCAGCAGCTTGGGAGGGGGGCCGACCAAGGGGGAGACCCAGTACTTC
CDR3aa: CASSLGGGPTKGETQYF

j_gene: TRBJ2-1
abundance: few
d_gene: .
v_gene: TRBV9
CDR3nt: TGTGCCAGCAGCGTAGTAGACTACGCCTACAATGAGCAGTTCTTC
CDR3aa: CASSVVDYAYNEQFF

j_gene: TRBJ2-2
abundance: few
d_gene: .
v_gene: TRBV11-2
CDR3nt: TGTGCCAGCAGCAGGGTTCCCACCGGGGAGCTGTTTTTT
CDR3aa: CASSRVPTGELFF

j_gene: TRBJ2-5
abundance: .
d_gene: .
v_gene: TRBV12-2
CDR3nt: TGTGCAAGTCGCACTCAGCGGGGGGGCCCTCGAGAGACCCAGTACTTC
CDR3aa: CASRTQRGGPRETQYF

j_gene: TRBJ1-2
abundance: .
d_gene: .
v_gene: TRBV18
CDR3nt: TGTGCCAGCTCACCCGACAGCCTCTATGGCTACACCTTC
CDR3aa: CASSPDSLYGYTF

j_gene: TRBJ2-1
abundance: once
d_gene: TRBD2
v_gene: TRBV10-3
CDR3nt: TGTGCCACCGGGGCTAGCGGGGGGCTATACAATGAGCAGTTCTTC
CDR3aa: CATGASGGLYNEQFF

j_gene: TRBJ2-7
abundance: .
d_gene: .
v_gene: TRBV10-3
CDR3nt: TGTGCCATCAGTGAAATATGGGCTCACTACGAGCAGTACTTC
CDR3aa: CAISEIWAHYEQYF

j_gene: TRBJ2-7
abundance: .
d_gene: .
v_gene: TRBV27
CDR3nt: TGTGCCAGCAGTTTGGGGGGGACAGCGGGAATGATTTGGTACTTC
CDR3aa: CASSLGGTAGMIWYF

j_gene: TRBJ2-3
abundance: .
d_gene: TRBD2
v_gene: TRBV5-1
CDR3nt: TGCGCCAGCAGCTTGGCGCCCCATGTAGCGGGGGGGAGGACAGATACGCAGTATTTT
CDR3aa: CASSLAPHVAGGRTDTQYF

j_gene: TRBJ1-3
abundance: .
d_gene: .
v_gene: TRBV28
CDR3nt: TGTGCCAGCAGTCCCCCGGGGGATGCTGGAAACACCATATATTTT
CDR3aa: CASSPPGDAGNTIYF

j_gene: TRBJ2-3
abundance: .
d_gene: .
v_gene: TRBV4-3
CDR3nt: TGCGCCAGCAGCCAAGAACGTGTTGGGGCGTCGAGCACAGATACGCAGTATTTT
CDR3aa: CASSQERVGASSTDTQYF

j_gene: TRBJ1-1
abundance: .
d_gene: .
v_gene: TRBV5-1
CDR3nt: TGCGCCAGCAGCTCGACAGGTAACACTGAAGCTTTCTTT
CDR3aa: CASSSTGNTEAFF

j_gene: TRBJ1-5
abundance: .
d_gene: .
v_gene: TRBV15
CDR3nt: TGTGCCACCAGCTGGGGTGGGACCAATCAGCCCCAGCATTTT
CDR3aa: CATSWGGTNQPQHF

j_gene: TRBJ1-4
abundance: .
d_gene: .
v_gene: TRBV19
CDR3nt: TGTGCCAGTAGTATTGGCGAGAAACTGTTTTTT
CDR3aa: CASSIGEKLFF

j_gene: TRBJ2-7
abundance: .
d_gene: .
v_gene: TRBV14
CDR3nt: TGTGCCAGCAGCCAAGAAACCTCTCGGGAGCAGTACTTC
CDR3aa: CASSQETSREQYF

j_gene: TRBJ1-2
abundance: .
d_gene: TRBD1
v_gene: TRBV6-1
CDR3nt: TGTGCCAGGATTACAGGGGTTAATGGCTACACCTTC
CDR3aa: CARITGVNGYTF

j_gene: TRBJ1-1
abundance: .
d_gene: .
v_gene: TRBV5-5
CDR3nt: TGTGCCAGCAGCTTGGGGTATAACACTGAAGCTTTCTTT
CDR3aa: CASSLGYNTEAFF

j_gene: TRBJ2-1
abundance: .
d_gene: TRBD2
v_gene: TRBV6-1
CDR3nt: TGTGCCAGCAGATCTGCGGGGGGTTACAATGAGCAGTTCTTC
CDR3aa: CASRSAGGYNEQFF

j_gene: TRBJ1-2
abundance: .
d_gene: .
v_gene: TRBV5-1
CDR3nt: TGCGCCAGCAGCTTGGAGGGGAACAGCTATGGCTACACCTTC
CDR3aa: CASSLEGNSYGYTF

j_gene: TRBJ2-3
abundance: .
d_gene: .
v_gene: TRBV6-6
CDR3nt: TGTGCCAGCAGTTGGAGGCGCACAGATACGCAGTATTTT
CDR3aa: CASSWRRTDTQYF

j_gene: TRBJ2-1
abundance: .
d_gene: .
v_gene: TRBV27
CDR3nt: TGTGCCAGCGGCCGACAGGTAGGGGTCGGGAATGAGCAGTTCTTC
CDR3aa: CASGRQVGVGNEQFF

j_gene: TRBJ1-1
abundance: few
d_gene: .
v_gene: TRBV2
CDR3nt: TGTGCCAGCAGTGTCGAGGGGGGAACTGAAGCTTTCTTT
CDR3aa: CASSVEGGTEAFF

j_gene: TRBJ1-1
abundance: .
d_gene: TRBD1
v_gene: TRBV29-1
CDR3nt: TGCAGCGTCGGGACAGGGGAGAACACTGAAGCTTTCTTT
CDR3aa: CSVGTGENTEAFF

j_gene: TRBJ2-3
abundance: .
d_gene: .
v_gene: TRBV15
CDR3nt: TGTGCCACCAGCAGCCGAATGGGGGGGCTGGCAGTAGGGTTGGATACGCAGTATTTT
CDR3aa: CATSSRMGGLAVGLDTQYF